This T cell receptor beta chain was recorded in a study of T cell responses to AZD1222 COVID-19 vaccine. The CDR3 loop spans 15 amino acids. The germline V gene encodes CDR1 SGHKS and CDR2 YYEKEE (reference sequence). Trimming cost V 0 bases and J 0 bases, with 6 bases left between them. Comments on this clone: Its antigen is not identified.

Study-level findings and limits: Donor demographics were predominantly white British with a female majority; clonal diversity may be underestimated.

The data were produced by immunoSEQ multiplex PCR, yet TCRdb's version contains in-frame clones alone and is incomplete. The sample lists tens of thousands of clones; about nine tenths were seen once. Specimen: peripheral blood, collected on day 0 of AZD1222 vaccination. The chain employs TRBV5-5 and TRBJ1-4; D unresolved. The receptor was derived from an adult in good health. The CDR3 DNA follows: TGTGCCAGCAGCTTGGGACACGCAACTAATGAAAAACTGTTTTTT. Amino acids: CASSLGHATNEKLFF.